The clone carrying this TCR beta chain was seen more than once but under ten times. What it binds is unknown. This sample was taken from a study of naive and memory T cell subsets. Notes on the study in general: Especially in CD8 cells, naive repertoires contained a few larger clonotypes, possibly CD45RA-re-expressing memory cells.

V lost 3 bases to trimming and J lost 4 bases, with 10 bases between them. This CDR3 is 14 amino acids long. Germline loops: CDR1 LGHDT, CDR2 YNNKEL (reference sequence). Two oligonucleotides, mixed equimolar, formed the beta constant-region primer covering TRBC1 and TRBC2. Ligated cDNA was amplified by four rounds of PCR with nested alpha and beta constant-region primers and SP2. TCRdb independently ran MiXCR on the UMI-ligation and nested PCR reads; one entry per CDR3 protein. The sample lists over 90,000 distinct CDR3 sequences; approximately 10% were seen once. The chain is built from TRBV3-1 and TRBJ2-1; D gene unclear. This receptor was obtained from a human donor in good health. The sequenced material came from naive CD4+ T cells from blood. CDR3 residues: CASSQQGTYNEQFF. As DNA, the CDR3 is TGTGCCAGCAGCCAGCAAGGCACGTACAATGAGCAGTTCTTC.